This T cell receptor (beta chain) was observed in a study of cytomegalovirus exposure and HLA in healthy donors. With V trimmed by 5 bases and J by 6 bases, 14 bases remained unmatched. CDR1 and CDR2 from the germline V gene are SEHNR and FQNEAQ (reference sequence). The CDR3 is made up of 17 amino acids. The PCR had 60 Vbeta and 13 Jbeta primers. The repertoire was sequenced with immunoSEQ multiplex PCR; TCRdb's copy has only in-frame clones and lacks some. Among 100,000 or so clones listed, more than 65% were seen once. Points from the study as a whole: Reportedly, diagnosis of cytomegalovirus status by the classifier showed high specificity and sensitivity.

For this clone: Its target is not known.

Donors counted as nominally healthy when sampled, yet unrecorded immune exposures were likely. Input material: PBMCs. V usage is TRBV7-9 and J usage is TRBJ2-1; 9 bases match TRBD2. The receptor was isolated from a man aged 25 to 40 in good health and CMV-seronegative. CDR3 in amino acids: CASSPRLAEPKGNEQFF. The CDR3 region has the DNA TGTGCCAGCAGCCCCAGACTAGCGGAGCCCAAGGGCAATGAGCAGTTCTTC.